The entry that follows covers one T cell receptor (beta chain) sequence. The data were produced by immunoSEQ multiplex PCR, yet TCRdb's version contains in-frame clones alone and is incomplete. The sample includes some 150,000 clones, 90% of them seen just once. This sample was included in a study of OX40 agonist ivuxolimab in advanced cancers. The overall study: Prior anti-PD-1, anti-PD-L1 or anti-CTLA-4 therapy did not bar entry, and roughly 40% had some.

Germline values: CDR1 SGHAT, CDR2 FQDESV (reference sequence). CDR3 size: 15 residues. With 1 base removed from V and 2 bases from J, the gap between germline ends came to 10 bases. This clonotype was sampled from an adult with an advanced solid tumor such as melanoma, head and neck, liver or kidney cancer. V gene TRBV11-1 combines with J gene TRBJ2-3; D not resolved. The source was CD4+ or CD8+ T cells sorted from blood, collected in a trial of the OX40 agonist ivuxolimab. This chain's CDR3 is CASSLVGRITDTQYF. The CDR3 DNA is TGTGCCAGCAGCTTAGTGGGTCGCATCACAGATACGCAGTATTTT.